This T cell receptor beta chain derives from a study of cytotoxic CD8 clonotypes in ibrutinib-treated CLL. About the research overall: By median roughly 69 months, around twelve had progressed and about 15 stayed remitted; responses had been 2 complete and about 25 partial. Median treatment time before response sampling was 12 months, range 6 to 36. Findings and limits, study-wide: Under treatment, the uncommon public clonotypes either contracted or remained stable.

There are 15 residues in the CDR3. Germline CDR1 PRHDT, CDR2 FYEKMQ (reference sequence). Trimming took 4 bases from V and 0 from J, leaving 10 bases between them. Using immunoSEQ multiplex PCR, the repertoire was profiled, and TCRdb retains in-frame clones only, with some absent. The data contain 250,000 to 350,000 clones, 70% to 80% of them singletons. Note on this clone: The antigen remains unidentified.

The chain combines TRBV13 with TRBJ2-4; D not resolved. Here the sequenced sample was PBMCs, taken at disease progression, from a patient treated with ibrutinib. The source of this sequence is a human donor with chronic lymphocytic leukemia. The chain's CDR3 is CASSSDPIAKNIQYF. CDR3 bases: TGTGCCAGCAGCTCAGACCCCATAGCCAAAAACATTCAGTACTTC.